The source of this T cell receptor beta chain is a study of OX40 agonist ivuxolimab in advanced cancers. Regarding the study as a whole: Average numbers of expanded clones were greater in CD8+ T cells than in CD4+. Among the lowest peripheral clonal expansion occurred in 0.1-3.0 mg/kg partial responders.

CDR3 size: 11 residues. V was shortened by 4 bases and J by 5 bases, with 5 bases between the two germline ends. Germline V gives CDR1 SNHLY, CDR2 FYNNEI. This clone was seen just once. What it binds is unknown. Sequencing was performed with immunoSEQ multiplex PCR; in TCRdb, only in-frame clones are kept and a portion is missing. The table has approximately 70,000 clones, approximately 90% seen once. The receptor's source is an adult with an advanced solid tumor such as melanoma, head and neck, liver or kidney cancer. The sequencing here drew on CD4+ or CD8+ T cells sorted from blood, taken in a trial of the OX40 agonist ivuxolimab. V and J are TRBV2 and TRBJ1-2; D is undetermined. CDR3 sequence reads: CASSVEYGYTF. The CDR3 nucleotides are TGTGCCAGCAGTGTAGAGTATGGCTACACCTTC.